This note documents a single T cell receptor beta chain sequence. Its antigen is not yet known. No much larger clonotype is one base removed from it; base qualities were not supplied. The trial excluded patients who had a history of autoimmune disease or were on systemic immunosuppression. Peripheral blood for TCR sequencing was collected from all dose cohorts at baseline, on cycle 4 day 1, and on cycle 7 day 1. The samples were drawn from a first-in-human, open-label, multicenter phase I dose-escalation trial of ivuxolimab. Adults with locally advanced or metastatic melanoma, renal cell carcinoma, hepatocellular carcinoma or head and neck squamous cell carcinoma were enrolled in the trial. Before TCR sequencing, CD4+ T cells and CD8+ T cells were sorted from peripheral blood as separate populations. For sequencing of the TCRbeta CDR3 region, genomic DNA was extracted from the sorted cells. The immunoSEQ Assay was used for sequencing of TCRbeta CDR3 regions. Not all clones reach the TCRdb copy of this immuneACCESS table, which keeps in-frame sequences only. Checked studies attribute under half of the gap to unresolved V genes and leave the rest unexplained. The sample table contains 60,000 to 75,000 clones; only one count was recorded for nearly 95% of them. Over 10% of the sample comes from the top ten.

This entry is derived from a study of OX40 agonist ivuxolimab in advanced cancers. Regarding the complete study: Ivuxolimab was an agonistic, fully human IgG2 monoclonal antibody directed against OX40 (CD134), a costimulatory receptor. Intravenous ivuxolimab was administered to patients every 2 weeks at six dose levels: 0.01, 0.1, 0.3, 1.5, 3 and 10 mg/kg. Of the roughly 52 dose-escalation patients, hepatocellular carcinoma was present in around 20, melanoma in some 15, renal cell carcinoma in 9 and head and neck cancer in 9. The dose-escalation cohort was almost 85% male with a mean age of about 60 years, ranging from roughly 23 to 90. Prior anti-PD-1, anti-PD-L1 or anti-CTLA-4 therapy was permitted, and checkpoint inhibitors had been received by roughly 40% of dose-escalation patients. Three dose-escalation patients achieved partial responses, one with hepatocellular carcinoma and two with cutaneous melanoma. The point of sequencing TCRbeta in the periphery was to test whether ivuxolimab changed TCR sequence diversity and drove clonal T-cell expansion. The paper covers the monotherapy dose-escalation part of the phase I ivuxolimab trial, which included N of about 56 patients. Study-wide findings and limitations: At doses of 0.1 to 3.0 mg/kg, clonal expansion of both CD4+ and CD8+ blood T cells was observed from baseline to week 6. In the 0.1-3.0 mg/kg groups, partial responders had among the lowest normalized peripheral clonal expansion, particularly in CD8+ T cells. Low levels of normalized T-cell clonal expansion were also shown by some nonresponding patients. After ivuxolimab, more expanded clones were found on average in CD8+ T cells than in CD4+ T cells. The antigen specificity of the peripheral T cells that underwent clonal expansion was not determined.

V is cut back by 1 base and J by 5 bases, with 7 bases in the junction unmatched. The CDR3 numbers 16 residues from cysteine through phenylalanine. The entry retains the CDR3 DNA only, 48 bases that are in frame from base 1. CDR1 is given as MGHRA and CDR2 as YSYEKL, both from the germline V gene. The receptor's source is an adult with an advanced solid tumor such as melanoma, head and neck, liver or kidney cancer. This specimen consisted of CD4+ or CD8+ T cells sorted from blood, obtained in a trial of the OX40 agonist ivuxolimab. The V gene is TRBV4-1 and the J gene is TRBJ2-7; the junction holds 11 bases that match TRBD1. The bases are TGCGCCAGCAGCCAAGTTCTGGGGACAGGGGGTCACGAGCAGTACTTC. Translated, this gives CASSQVLGTGGHEQYF.